This TCR beta chain was profiled in a study of T cells in women clearing cervical HPV infection. Using immunoSEQ multiplex PCR, the repertoire was profiled, and TCRdb retains in-frame clones only, with some absent. The sample holds approximately 35,000 clones. Input material: blood buffy coat. This TCR came from a woman aged 18 to 75 with a cervical HPV16 infection that either progressed to CIN3+ or cleared (not recorded which).

The CDR3 spells CASTPGTANQPQHF. CDR3 DNA (partial): TGTGCCAGCACTCCCGGGACAGCGAATCAGCCC. The chain couples TRBV7-9 to TRBJ1-5, with 7 bases lining up with TRBD1. With the read ending 3 residues before the CDR3 end, the germline J gene is used to fill in that end. V gave up 7 bases and J gave up 4 bases; unmatched junction bases: 7. Per the germline V gene, CDR1 is SEHNR and CDR2 is FQNEAQ (reference sequence). The CDR3 totals 14 residues. Variable domain in full (rest from reference TRBV7-9 and TRBJ1-5): DTGVSQNPRHKITKRGQNVTFRCDPISEHNRLYWYRQTLGQGPEFLTYFQNEAQLEKSRLLSDRFSAERPKGSFSTLEIQRTEQGDSAMYLCASTPGTANQPQHFGDGTRLSIL.